Listed here are 27 T cell receptor beta chains from one sample, sequenced in a study of T cell responses to AZD1222 COVID-19 vaccine. Libraries were prepared by immunoSEQ multiplex PCR; TCRdb keeps only in-frame clonotypes and omits some of them. This table has about 110,000 clones, roughly 90% appearing once. The sequencing here drew on peripheral blood, taken on day 0 of AZD1222 vaccination. The receptors shown here come from an adult in good health.

This sequence joins TRBV6-5 and TRBJ1-1, with 7 nucleotides matching TRBD1. J was trimmed by 7 bases and V by 6 bases; bases with no gene match: 14. Germline values: CDR1 MNHEY, CDR2 SVGAGI. The CDR3 totals 15 residues. The CDR3 reads CASSFASRDRVEAFF. The CDR3 coding sequence is TGTGCCAGCAGCTTCGCGTCCCGGGACAGAGTTGAAGCTTTCTTT.

The J gene is TRBJ1-5, the V gene TRBV10-2; TRBD1 agrees at 7 bases. Germline CDR1 and CDR2: WSHSY and SAAADI. This CDR3 region has 15 residues. Trimming at V came to 3 bases and at J to 6 bases, leaving 8 bases not matched to a gene. CDR3 coding DNA: TGCGCCAGCAGTGATCGGGCAGGGGGTTTTCAGCCCCAGCATTTT. This translates into CASSDRAGGFQPQHF.

The gene calls are TRBV2 and TRBJ1-6; D uncertain. The CDR3 totals 12 residues. Trimming took off 7 bases at V and 6 bases at J, with 7 bases between the two ends. The V gene's germline CDR1 is SNHLY and CDR2 FYNNEI. CDR3 in DNA: TGTGCCAGCATGACGGGTAATTCACCCCTCCACTTT. Amino acid sequence: CASMTGNSPLHF.

The V and J genes are TRBV30 and TRBJ1-4, with D maybe TRBD1 (6 bases). Germline CDR1 is GTSNPN and CDR2 is SVGIG (reference sequence). This CDR3 contains 12 residues. Trimming stripped 3 bases from V and 12 bases from J, with 14 bases between. DNA for the CDR3: TGTGCCTGGAGCCACGGGGGCCGGCAACTGTTTTTT. This gives the protein CAWSHGGRQLFF.

The genes are TRBV24-1 and TRBJ1-2; 11 bases match TRBD1. With 4 bases clipped from V and 7 bases from J, the junction kept 7 bases outside the gene matches. Germline CDR1 is KGHDR and CDR2 is SFDVKD. The CDR3 extends over 15 amino acids. This CDR3 is CATSDPGQGATGYTF. In DNA, the CDR3 is TGTGCCACCAGTGACCCCGGACAGGGGGCAACTGGCTACACCTTC.

The chain carries TRBV9 and TRBJ2-3, with 8 bases aligning to TRBD2. The germline V gene has CDR1 SGDLS and CDR2 YYNGEE. CDR3 size: 17 residues. The V segment lost 4 bases and the J segment 6 bases; nucleotides outside the gene matches: 16. The CDR3: CASSPRSGGAGGDTQYF. In nucleotides, the CDR3 is TGTGCCAGCAGCCCCCGCTCGGGGGGGGCCGGAGGTGATACGCAGTATTTT.

The V and J genes are TRBV7-2 and TRBJ1-1; the match to TRBD1 covers 8 bases. Germline V lookup: CDR1 SGHTA, CDR2 FQGNSA. V was clipped by 5 bases and J by 2 bases; unmatched bases: 16. The CDR3 is 18 amino acids. The CDR3, as DNA: TGTGCCAGCAGCACCCCGCCGGGACAGGCTCTTCTAAACACTGAAGCTTTCTTT. Its protein product is CASSTPPGQALLNTEAFF.

V gene TRBV11-2 combines with J gene TRBJ1-6; maybe TRBD1 (5 bases). In germline, CDR1 is SGHAT, CDR2 FQNNGV. This CDR3 contains 15 residues. Between the trimmed V and J ends, which lost 4 bases and 14 bases, there was a span of 21 bases. CDR3 coding DNA: TGTGCCAGCAGCTCCCCTAGGGGCGGTCCGGCTACCCTCCACTTT. It specifies CASSSPRGGPATLHF.

This clone was seen only a few times. This chain links TRBV6-4 with TRBJ2-3; no firm D call. CDR1 and CDR2 from the germline V gene are MRHNA and SNTAGT. V dropped 4 bases and J dropped 1 base, with 6 bases sitting between them. The CDR3 is 13 residues long. The CDR3 nucleotides read TGTGCCAGCAGTGTCAGCGGCACAGATACGCAGTATTTT. It encodes CASSVSGTDTQYF.

The chain joins TRBV6-1 to TRBJ1-6, with 7 bases fitting TRBD1. Germline CDR1 is MNHNS and CDR2 is SASEGT. The CDR3 contains 16 residues. V gave up 0 bases and J gave up 7 bases; unmatched junction bases: 6. The DNA of the CDR3 is TGTGCCAGCAGTGAAGCGAGAGGGGGCAGAAATTCACCCCTCCACTTT. Translating it yields CASSEARGGRNSPLHF.

The V call is TRBV7-9, the J call TRBJ1-2, with 7 nucleotides matching TRBD1. J gave up 9 bases and V 0 bases, and 7 bases lay outside the gene matches. CDR3 size: 14 residues. Germline loops: CDR1 SEHNR, CDR2 FQNEAQ (reference sequence). The CDR3 coding sequence is TGTGCCAGCAGCTTAGCATCCGGGACAGTGCGCTACACCTTC. Protein: CASSLASGTVRYTF. Drawing the rest from reference TRBV7-9 and TRBJ1-2, the complete variable domain is DTGVSQNPRHKITKRGQNVTFRCDPISEHNRLYWYRQTLGQGPEFLTYFQNEAQLEKSRLLSDRFSAERPKGSFSTLEIQRTEQGDSAMYLCASSLASGTVRYTFGSGTRLTVV.

The J gene is TRBJ1-1, the V gene TRBV19; D uncertain. This CDR3 has 11 amino acids. Deletions cut 4 bases from V and 5 bases from J, with 5 bases between. Per the germline V gene, CDR1 is LNHDA and CDR2 is SQIVND (reference sequence). The CDR3 loop reads CASSRWTEAFF. The CDR3 DNA reads as TGTGCCAGTAGTAGGTGGACTGAAGCTTTCTTT.

J is TRBJ1-5 and V is TRBV5-6, with D hard to call. V was shortened by 0 bases and J by 1 base, with 5 bases between the two germline ends. CDR3 length: 14 amino acids. From germline, CDR1 is SGHDT and CDR2 YYEEEE. Here the CDR3 DNA reads TGTGCCAGCAGCTTGGCCGGCAGCAATCAGCCCCAGCATTTT. It specifies CASSLAGSNQPQHF.

CDR3 in amino acids: CASSFPGSYPSEKLFF. For the CDR3, the DNA is TGTGCCAGCAGCTTCCCCGGGTCCTACCCTTCTGAAAAACTGTTTTTT. The chain carries TRBV7-9 and TRBJ1-4; no clear D. Trimming pared 3 bases from V and 7 bases from J, leaving 18 bases between. The CDR3 is 16 amino acids. From germline, CDR1 is SEHNR and CDR2 FQNEAQ (reference sequence).

CDR3 amino acids: CASSETMGNSPLHF. The DNA of the CDR3 is TGTGCCAGCAGTGAGACGATGGGGAATTCACCCCTCCACTTT. The chain has TRBV6-1 and TRBJ1-6; D unresolved. CDR1 is MNHNS, CDR2 SASEGT, per germline. The CDR3 has 14 amino acids. V lost 3 bases, J lost 7 bases, and 10 bases lay in between.

The chain links TRBV6-5 to TRBJ1-1; D remains ambiguous. This CDR3 has 13 amino acids. CDR1 MNHEY and CDR2 SVGAGI come from the germline V gene. Trimming cost V 6 bases and J 0 bases, with 8 bases left between them. The CDR3 DNA reads TGTGCCAGCAGACCCCAGGTGAACACTGAAGCTTTCTTT. Protein product: CASRPQVNTEAFF.

This clone was recorded once. V usage is TRBV5-1 and J usage is TRBJ1-2, with D maybe TRBD1 (6 bases). Trimming took off 0 bases at V and 8 bases at J, with 23 bases between the two ends. Germline V lookup: CDR1 SGHRS, CDR2 YFSETQ. This CDR3 region has 17 residues. CDR3 amino acids: CASSLDGGQGRSVGYTF. In DNA form, the CDR3 reads TGCGCCAGCAGCTTGGATGGTGGGCAGGGGCGTTCTGTCGGCTACACCTTC.

The genes are TRBV27 and TRBJ2-7; D unresolved. The ends were cut back, 2 bases at V and 0 bases at J, with 14 bases in the middle. This CDR3 region has 16 residues. Germline CDR1 MNHEY, CDR2 SMNVEV (reference sequence). This CDR3 reads CASSLKVWTHSYEQYF. The CDR3 DNA reads TGTGCCAGCAGTTTAAAGGTGTGGACGCACTCCTACGAGCAGTACTTC.

The chain combines TRBV3-1 (or the pseudogene TRBV3-2) with TRBJ1-4; no clear D gene. This CDR3 has 15 amino acids. The V gene's germline CDR1 is LGHDT and CDR2 YNNKEL (reference sequence). Between the trimmed V and J ends, which lost 1 base and 8 bases, there was a span of 14 bases. The CDR3 here is CASSQVSGKSEKLFF. The CDR3 nucleotides are TGTGCCAGCAGCCAAGTTTCCGGGAAGAGCGAAAAACTGTTTTTT.

J is TRBJ1-1 and V is TRBV5-1; D unclear. This CDR3 has 14 residues. The germline gives CDR1 SGHRS, CDR2 YFSETQ. V gave up 0 bases and J gave up 4 bases, with 10 bases separating them. For the CDR3, the DNA is TGCGCCAGCAGCTTGGGCCCGAGGGTCACTGAAGCTTTCTTT. Protein: CASSLGPRVTEAFF.

CDR3 coding DNA: TGTGCCAGCAGCAGCGGACGGACCCTCTATGGCTACACCTTC. As protein: CASSSGRTLYGYTF. The rearrangement links TRBV6-5 to TRBJ1-2; no firm D call. The V gene lost 6 bases and the J gene lost 4 bases, with 15 bases spanning the gap. CDR3 length: 14 residues. CDR1 and CDR2 from the germline V gene are MNHEY and SVGAGI.

The rearrangement uses TRBV14 and TRBJ2-3, with 7 positions matching TRBD2. The CDR3 sequence is 14 residues long. The V gene's germline CDR1 is SGHDN and CDR2 FVKESK. V was clipped by 4 bases and J by 6 bases; unmatched bases: 7. The DNA of the CDR3 is TGTGCCAGCAGCCCCCCTAGCGGTGGGGATACGCAGTATTTT. It encodes CASSPPSGGDTQYF.

The chain couples TRBV5-6 to TRBJ1-2; 8 bases line up with TRBD1. Germline V gives CDR1 SGHDT, CDR2 YYEEEE. The CDR3 totals 18 residues. V lost 3 bases, J lost 4 bases, and 17 bases stayed unmatched. The CDR3 loop is CASSSWADRDRLTYGYTF. The DNA for the CDR3 is TGTGCCAGCAGCTCGTGGGCGGACAGGGACAGGCTGACCTATGGCTACACCTTC.

The chain recombines TRBV28 with TRBJ1-2; 8 positions agree with TRBD1. V shed 8 bases and J 5 bases; nucleotides not matched to a gene: 7. CDR1 and CDR2 (germline): MDHEN, SYDVKM. CDR3 length equals 13 residues. The DNA for the CDR3 is TGTGCCAGCCAAGGGAGACAGGGGTATGGCTACACCTTC. The encoded protein is CASQGRQGYGYTF.

The chain joins TRBV19 to TRBJ1-3, with a weak D call TRBD1 (6 bases). The ends were cut back, 5 bases at V and 0 bases at J, with 14 bases in the middle. CDR3 size: 16 residues. The germline V gene has CDR1 LNHDA and CDR2 SQIVND (reference sequence). CDR3 residues: CASSFYRVNSGNTIYF. CDR3 coding DNA: TGTGCCAGTAGTTTCTACAGGGTGAACTCTGGAAACACCATATATTTT.

This clone was detected only once. The chain couples TRBV11-2 to TRBJ1-5, with 7 bases aligning to TRBD1. Germline loops: CDR1 SGHAT, CDR2 FQNNGV. This CDR3 has 15 residues. J gave up 0 bases and V 5 bases, and 4 bases lay outside the gene matches. The CDR3 sequence is CASSQGGYSNQPQHF. DNA for the CDR3: TGTGCCAGCAGCCAGGGGGGGTATAGCAATCAGCCCCAGCATTTT.

The count of this clone is one. The chain employs TRBV30 and TRBJ2-7; 8 nucleotides agree with TRBD1. The germline CDR1 and CDR2 sequences are GTSNPN and SVGIG (reference sequence). The CDR3 totals 15 residues. V was pared by 0 bases and J by 3 bases, with 7 bases of the junction left unmatched. DNA of the CDR3: TGTGCCTGGAGTGTAGCAGGGGGCACCCTCTACGAGCAGTACTTC. Translated, it gives CAWSVAGGTLYEQYF.